These 26 T cell receptor beta chains were all obtained from the same sample, sequenced in a study of neurological immune-mediated disorders (dated by TCRdb to the late 2010s). The method behind the library was 5' RACE. Sequencing took place on an Illumina HiSeq 2500. TCRdb took the public reads, trimmed them with fastp at Q25, ran MiXCR for clone calling and kept in-frame beta chains. All rows with the same CDR3 protein become a single entry with the most common DNA and genes. The sample yields approximately 100,000 distinct CDR3 sequences; 10% to 12% were counted once. The ten largest clones add up to about 3.1% of the sample. The sample's time point label, in plain terms: longitudinal time-point 3. Source material: PBMCs. Receptor source: a female donor with HTLV-1-associated myelopathy (HAM/TSP).

The table lists this clonotype with many counts. As DNA, the CDR3 is TGTGCCAGCAGCTTAACCGGACGGTTCCAAGAGACCCAGTACTTC. It yields the protein CASSLTGRFQETQYF. V and J are TRBV7-7 and TRBJ2-5, with no clear D. Germline values: CDR1 SSHAT, CDR2 FNYEAQ (reference sequence). V was clipped by 2 bases and J by 1 base, with 11 bases between them. CDR3 length: 15 residues.

This clonotype was seen many times. The CDR3 spells CSAVTGGDEQFF. For the CDR3, the DNA is TGCAGTGCCGTGACAGGGGGCGATGAGCAGTTCTTC. The chain joins TRBV20-1 to TRBJ2-1, with 10 bases fitting TRBD1. With V trimmed by 6 bases and J by 8 bases, 4 bases remained unmatched. From germline, CDR1 is DFQATT and CDR2 SNEGSKA (reference sequence). This CDR3 spans 12 amino acids.

This clonotype was detected many times. The CDR3, as DNA: TGTGCCATCAGGCGGGACACCGTCGGCTCTGGGGCCAACGTCCTGACTTTC. It is translated as CAIRRDTVGSGANVLTF. The V and J genes are TRBV10-3 and TRBJ2-6; possibly TRBD1 or TRBD2 for D (6 bases each). The CDR3 loop spans 17 amino acids. V lost 6 bases, J lost 0 bases, and 15 bases lay in between. Germline V lookup: CDR1 ENHRY, CDR2 SYGVKD.

V is TRBV6-6 and J is TRBJ1-5, with TRBD1 matching over 7 bases. V shed 5 bases and J 0 bases; nucleotides not matched to a gene: 7. CDR1 MNHNY and CDR2 SVGAGI come from the germline V gene (reference sequence). CDR3 length: 16 amino acids. The CDR3 DNA is TGTGCCAGCAGTGAGACCCGGACAGGTAGCAATCAGCCCCAGCATTTT. Protein sequence: CASSETRTGSNQPQHF.

On this clonotype itself: The junction shows a germline mismatch at one end, possibly a read error. The chain couples TRBV14 to TRBJ2-7, with 8 bases fitting TRBD1. The CDR3 extends over 15 amino acids. CDR1 and CDR2 from the germline V gene are SGHDN and FVKESK. The CDR3 is CASSPWGQESYKHYF. In DNA form, the CDR3 reads TGTGCCAGCAGCCCGTGGGGACAGGAGTCCTACAAGCATTACTTC.

This clonotype has ten or more counts. The J gene is TRBJ2-7, the V gene TRBV5-1; 12 bases map to TRBD1. This CDR3 comprises 15 residues. V gave up 4 bases and J gave up 2 bases; unmatched junction bases: 4. Germline V gives CDR1 SGHRS, CDR2 YFSETQ. The chain's CDR3 is CASSRGTGGTYEQYF. The CDR3 DNA reads TGCGCCAGCAGCCGCGGGACAGGGGGCACCTACGAGCAGTACTTC.

The chain is built from TRBV3-1 and TRBJ2-7, with 7 nucleotides matching TRBD2. This CDR3 is built from 16 residues. The V segment lost 3 bases and the J segment 7 bases; nucleotides outside the gene matches: 15. Per the germline V gene, CDR1 is LGHDT and CDR2 is YNNKEL (reference sequence). The CDR3 DNA is TGTGCCAGCAGCCAGGAAATCGGGACTACCGCCGCGGAGCAGTACTTC. Protein: CASSQEIGTTAAEQYF.

Comments on this clonotype: Since a much larger clone is just one base distant, this may be a read error. This sequence joins TRBV20-1 and TRBJ1-1; D uncertain. V dropped 1 base and J dropped 0 bases, with 9 bases sitting between them. CDR1 is DFQATT and CDR2 is SNEGSKA in the germline V gene (reference sequence). This CDR3 contains 14 residues. The CDR3 spells CSARVDNLNTEAFF. CDR3 in DNA: TGCAGTGCTAGAGTTGATAACTTGAACACTGAAGCTTTCTTT.

This clonotype has a handful of counts. The V call is TRBV20-1, the J call TRBJ2-5; TRBD1 or TRBD2 may be the D gene (5 bases each). V was trimmed by 3 bases and J by 4 bases, leaving 15 bases between them. This CDR3 has 14 amino acids. Germline CDR1 is DFQATT and CDR2 is SNEGSKA (reference sequence). CDR3 protein: CSARAGVGVETQYF. CDR3 DNA sequence: TGCAGTGCTAGGGCCGGGGTAGGGGTAGAGACCCAGTACTTC.

This chain uses TRBV6-5 with TRBJ2-7; D might be TRBD1 (5 bases). Trimming took 2 bases from V and 3 from J, leaving 14 bases between them. The CDR3 loop spans 15 amino acids. Germline-derived CDR1 and CDR2 are MNHEY and SVGAGI. CDR3 in DNA: TGTGCCAGCAGTTACGTTTCAGGGAAAAGCTACGAGCAGTACTTC. This sequence encodes CASSYVSGKSYEQYF.

This clonotype was observed many times. V usage is TRBV20-1 and J usage is TRBJ2-3; 13 nucleotides line up with TRBD2. Germline V CDR1 and CDR2: DFQATT, SNEGSKA (reference sequence). The CDR3 length is 14 residues. The ends lost 3 bases at V and 4 bases at J; junction bases unmatched: 1. The CDR3 protein is CSASGTSGADTQYF. In nucleotides, the CDR3 is TGCAGTGCTAGCGGGACTAGCGGGGCAGATACGCAGTATTTT.

This clonotype was recorded many times. The rearrangement joins TRBV11-2 to TRBJ2-4; 9 positions match TRBD2. This CDR3 has 14 amino acids. CDR1 and CDR2 from the germline V gene are SGHAT and FQNNGV. Trimming at V came to 1 base and at J to 12 bases, leaving 7 bases not matched to a gene. CDR3 sequence reads: CASSLGGLAGNQYF. As DNA, the CDR3 is TGTGCCAGCAGCTTAGGGGGGCTAGCGGGGAATCAGTACTTC.

There are many counts of this clonotype. The chain recombines TRBV7-2 with TRBJ1-6; D remains unclear. The CDR3 consists of 16 residues. From germline, CDR1 is SGHTA and CDR2 FQGNSA. V was clipped by 5 bases and J by 0 bases, with 11 bases between them. CDR3 nucleotides: TGTGCCAGCAGCCCCGAGCGAGGCTCCTATAATTCACCCCTCCACTTT. As protein: CASSPERGSYNSPLHF.

For this clonotype: A read error may be the cause here, since a much bigger clone is one base away. The rearrangement links TRBV4-2 to TRBJ2-7; no reliable D call. Trimming shortened V by 1 base and J by 5 bases, and 9 bases separated the two germline ends. The CDR3 extends over 13 amino acids. Germline V CDR1 and CDR2: LGHNA, YNFKEQ. CDR3 DNA: TGTGCCAGCAGCCAAGTGGTGGGAAACGAGCAGTACTTC. Translating it yields CASSQVVGNEQYF.

As for this clonotype: Possible read error: a much larger clone is one base away. The chain combines TRBV7-9 with TRBJ1-3; TRBD1 agrees at 7 bases. Germline V lookup: CDR1 SEHNR, CDR2 FQNEAQ (reference sequence). This CDR3 contains 17 residues. The CDR3 DNA sequence: TGTGCCAGCGGCTTAGCCGGGACAGAGGCCCCTGGAAACACCATATATTTT. This sequence encodes CASGLAGTEAPGNTIYF. The full variable domain, in which reference TRBV7-9 and TRBJ1-3 provide the parts outside the CDR3, is DTGVSQNPRHKITKRGQNVTFRCDPISEHNRLYWYRQTLGQGPEFLTYFQNEAQLEKSRLLSDRFSAERPKGSFSTLEIQRTEQGDSAMYLCASGLAGTEAPGNTIYFGEGSWLTVV.

This chain joins TRBV19 and TRBJ1-5; TRBD1 agrees at 7 bases. Losses at the gene ends were 0 bases for V and 8 bases for J; bases not matched to a gene: 4. In germline, CDR1 is LNHDA, CDR2 SQIVND (reference sequence). CDR3 length equals 14 residues. Written as DNA, the CDR3 is TGTGCCAGTAGTATAGAGCACAGGGGAGAGCCCCAGCATTTT. It translates to CASSIEHRGEPQHF. Complete variable domain (other parts from reference TRBV19 and TRBJ1-5): DGGITQSPKYLFRKEGQNVTLSCEQNLNHDAMYWYRQDPGQGLRLIYYSQIVNDFQKGDIAEGYSVSREKKESFPLTVTSAQKNPTAFYLCASSIEHRGEPQHFGDGTRLSIL.

Only a few counts were recorded for this clonotype. J is TRBJ2-5 and V is TRBV12-3 or TRBV12-4, with D perhaps TRBD1 (5 bases). V lost 5 bases to trimming and J lost 5 bases, with 18 bases between them. The CDR3 loop spans 15 amino acids. CDR3 nucleotide sequence: TGTGCCAGCAGTACGAGTACAGGAAAGGTTGAGACCCAGTACTTC. This codes for CASSTSTGKVETQYF.

The chain combines TRBV7-6 with TRBJ2-5; TRBD1 might be the D (6 bases). The length of the CDR3 is 16 residues. V was trimmed by 4 bases and J by 2 bases, leaving 17 bases between them. Germline assignment: CDR1 SGHVS and CDR2 FNYEAQ. The CDR3 nucleotides are TGTGCCAGCAGCTCCCAAGCCGGGACATCACAAGAGACCCAGTACTTC. Translation: CASSSQAGTSQETQYF.

This clonotype was counted ten times or more. The gene calls are TRBV7-2 and TRBJ2-1, with a tentative D call TRBD2 (6 bases). V lost 5 bases and J lost 3, with 8 bases in between. The germline V gene encodes CDR1 SGHTA and CDR2 FQGNSA. CDR3 length: 13 amino acids. CDR3 DNA: TGTGCCAGCAGCCCCGGGGGCTACAATGAGCAGTTCTTC. Its protein product is CASSPGGYNEQFF.

The sample holds many counts of this clonotype. The CDR3 bases are TGCAGTGCGGTGCGATCCGACAGGGATCTCTCAGATACGCAGTATTTT. This encodes CSAVRSDRDLSDTQYF. The J gene is TRBJ2-3, the V gene TRBV20-1; 7 bases match TRBD1. Trimming at V came to 6 bases and at J to 4 bases, leaving 16 bases not matched to a gene. Germline V gene sequence: CDR1 DFQATT, CDR2 SNEGSKA (reference sequence). The CDR3 contains 16 residues.

This clonotype showed up many times. The chain's CDR3 is CASSLVGTGVTQYF. DNA of the CDR3: TGTGCCAGCAGCTTAGTGGGGACAGGGGTTACCCAGTACTTC. This chain connects TRBV7-8 to TRBJ2-5; 10 nucleotides match TRBD1. V shed 1 base and J 8 bases; nucleotides not matched to a gene: 4. Germline values: CDR1 SGHVS, CDR2 FQNEAQ. The CDR3 sequence is 14 residues long.

V gene TRBV30 combines with J gene TRBJ1-5; D gene ambiguous. CDR1 GTSNPN and CDR2 SVGIG come from the germline V gene (reference sequence). V shed 0 bases and J shed 4 bases, with 7 bases lying between them. CDR3 length: 13 residues. CDR3 DNA: TGTGCCTGGAGTGTCGGAGGTAATCAGCCCCAGCATTTT. It is translated as CAWSVGGNQPQHF.

This clonotype has ten or more counts. The chain links TRBV4-1 to TRBJ2-2; TRBD2 matches 9 bases. Germline CDR1 MGHRA, CDR2 YSYEKL. Trimming cost V 5 bases and J 0 bases; bases outside gene matches: 7. The CDR3 length is 17 residues. CDR3 nucleotides: TGCGCCAGCAGCTTGGGGACTAGCTTACCGAACACCGGGGAGCTGTTTTTT. Its protein product is CASSLGTSLPNTGELFF.

The chain links TRBV20-1 to TRBJ1-2; D possibly corresponds to TRBD1 (5 bases). The CDR3 spans 12 residues. V lost 8 bases to trimming and J lost 0 bases, with 10 bases between them. The germline V gene encodes CDR1 DFQATT and CDR2 SNEGSKA (reference sequence). In DNA form, the CDR3 reads TGCAGTCGGGTCAGGGCTAACTATGGCTACACCTTC. Protein product: CSRVRANYGYTF.

A remark on this clonotype: One end of the junction varies from germline; a read error may be responsible. The chain recombines TRBV5-1 with TRBJ2-2, with 8 bases identical to TRBD1. This CDR3 spans 16 amino acids. Per the germline V gene, CDR1 is SGHRS and CDR2 is YFSETQ. The CDR3 spells CASSLGQGAKTGELFF. CDR3 nucleotides: TGCGCCAGCAGCTTGGGGCAGGGGGCGAAAACCGGGGAGCTGTTTTTT. Looking up the rest from reference TRBV5-1 and TRBJ2-2 gives the full variable domain: KAGVTQTPRYLIKTRGQQVTLSCSPISGHRSVSWYQQTPGQGLQFLFEYFSETQRNKGNFPGRFSGRQFSNSRSEMNVSTLELGDSALYLCASSLGQGAKTGELFFGEGSRLTVL.

This clonotype was seen ten or more times. V and J are TRBV7-3 and TRBJ2-2; D ambiguous. The CDR3 is 12 residues long. Between the trimmed V and J ends, which lost 2 bases and 6 bases, there was a span of 4 bases. Germline V lookup: CDR1 SGHTA, CDR2 FQGTGA. CDR3 DNA sequence: TGTGCCAGCAGCTTAGGGGCCGGGGAGCTGTTTTTT. Residues: CASSLGAGELFF.